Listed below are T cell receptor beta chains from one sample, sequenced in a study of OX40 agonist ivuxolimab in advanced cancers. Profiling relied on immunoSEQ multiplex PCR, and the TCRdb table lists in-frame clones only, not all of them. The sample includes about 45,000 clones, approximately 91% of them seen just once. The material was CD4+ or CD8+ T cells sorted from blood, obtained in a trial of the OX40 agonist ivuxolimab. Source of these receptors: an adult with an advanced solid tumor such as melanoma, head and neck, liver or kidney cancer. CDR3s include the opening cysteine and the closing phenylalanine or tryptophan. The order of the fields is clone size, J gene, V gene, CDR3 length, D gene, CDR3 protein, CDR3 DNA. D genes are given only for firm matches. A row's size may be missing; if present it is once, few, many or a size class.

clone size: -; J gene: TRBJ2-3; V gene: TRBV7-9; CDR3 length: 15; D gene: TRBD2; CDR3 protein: CASSYSGPRTDTQYF; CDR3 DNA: TGTGCCAGCAGTTATAGCGGGCCCCGCACAGATACGCAGTATTTT
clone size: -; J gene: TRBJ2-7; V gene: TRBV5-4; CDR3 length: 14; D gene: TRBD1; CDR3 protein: CASSLPGTAYEQYF; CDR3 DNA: TGTGCCAGCAGCCTACCCGGGACAGCCTACGAGCAGTACTTC
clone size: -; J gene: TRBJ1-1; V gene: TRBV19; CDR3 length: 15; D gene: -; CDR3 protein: CASRNLGDLSTEAFF; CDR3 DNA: TGTGCCAGCAGAAACTTGGGGGACCTAAGCACTGAAGCTTTCTTT
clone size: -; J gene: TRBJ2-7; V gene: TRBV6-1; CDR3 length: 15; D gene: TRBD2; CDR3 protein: CASRVYSGGGYEQYF; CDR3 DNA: TGTGCCAGCAGAGTATATAGCGGGGGCGGCTACGAGCAGTACTTC
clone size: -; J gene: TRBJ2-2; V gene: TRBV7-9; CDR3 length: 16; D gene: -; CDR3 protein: CASSSGGLGLSGELFF; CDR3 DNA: TGTGCCAGCAGCTCAGGCGGGCTCGGACTATCCGGGGAGCTGTTTTTT
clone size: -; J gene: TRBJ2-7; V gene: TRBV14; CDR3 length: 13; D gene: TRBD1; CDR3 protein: CASSQGTGPEQYF; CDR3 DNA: TGTGCCAGCAGCCAGGGGACAGGGCCCGAGCAGTACTTC
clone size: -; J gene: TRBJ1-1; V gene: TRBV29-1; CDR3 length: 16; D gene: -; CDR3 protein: CSVQGKPGRGNTEAFF; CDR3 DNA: TGCAGCGTCCAAGGCAAACCCGGACGGGGGAACACTGAAGCTTTCTTT
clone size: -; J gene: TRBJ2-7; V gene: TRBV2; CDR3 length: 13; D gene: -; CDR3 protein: CASSVGRQYEQYF; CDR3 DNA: TGTGCCAGCAGTGTGGGCAGGCAGTACGAGCAGTACTTC
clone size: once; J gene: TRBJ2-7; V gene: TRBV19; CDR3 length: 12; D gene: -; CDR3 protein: CASSPTPYEQYF; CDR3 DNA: TGTGCCAGTAGTCCGACACCATACGAGCAGTACTTC
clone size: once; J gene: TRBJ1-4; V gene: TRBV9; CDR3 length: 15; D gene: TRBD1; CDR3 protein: CASSVGGGVYEKLFF; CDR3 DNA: TGTGCCAGCAGCGTAGGAGGGGGCGTCTATGAAAAACTGTTTTTT
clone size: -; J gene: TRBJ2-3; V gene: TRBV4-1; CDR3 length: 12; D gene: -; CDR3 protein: CASSQAGNTQYF; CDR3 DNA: TGCGCCAGCAGCCAAGCCGGGAATACGCAGTATTTT
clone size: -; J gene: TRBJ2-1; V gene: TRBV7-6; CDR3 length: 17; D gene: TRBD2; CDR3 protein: CASSSSTGGLEDNEQFF; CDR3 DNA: TGTGCCAGCAGCTCCTCTACCGGGGGACTAGAGGACAATGAGCAGTTCTTC
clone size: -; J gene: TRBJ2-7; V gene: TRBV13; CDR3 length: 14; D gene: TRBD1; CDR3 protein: CASTPTGRSYEQYF; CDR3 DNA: TGTGCCAGCACCCCGACAGGGAGATCCTACGAGCAGTACTTC
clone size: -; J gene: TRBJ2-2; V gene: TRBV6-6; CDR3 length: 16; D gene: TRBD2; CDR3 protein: CASIRGGRVNTGELFF; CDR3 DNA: TGTGCCAGCATCCGGGGCGGGAGGGTGAACACCGGGGAGCTGTTTTTT
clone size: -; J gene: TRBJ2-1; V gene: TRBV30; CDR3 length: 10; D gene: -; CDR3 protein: CAWSKGWQFF; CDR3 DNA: TGTGCCTGGAGTAAGGGGTGGCAGTTCTTC
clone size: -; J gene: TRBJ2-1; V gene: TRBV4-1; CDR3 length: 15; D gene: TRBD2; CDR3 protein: CASSQDGRAGDEQFF; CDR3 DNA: TGCGCCAGCAGCCAAGACGGGAGGGCGGGCGATGAGCAGTTCTTC
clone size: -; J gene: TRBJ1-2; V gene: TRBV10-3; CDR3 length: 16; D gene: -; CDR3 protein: CAISQGGGRGGYGYTF; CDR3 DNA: TGTGCCATCAGTCAGGGAGGAGGCAGGGGTGGCTATGGCTACACCTTC
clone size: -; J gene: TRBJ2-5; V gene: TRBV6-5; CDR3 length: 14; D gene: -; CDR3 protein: CASSYAGVVETQYF; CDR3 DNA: TGTGCCAGCAGTTACGCAGGGGTTGTTGAGACCCAGTACTTC
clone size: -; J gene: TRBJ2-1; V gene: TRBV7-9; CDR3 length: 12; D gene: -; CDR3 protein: CASGAVMDEQFF; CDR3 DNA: TGTGCCAGCGGGGCCGTGATGGATGAGCAGTTCTTC
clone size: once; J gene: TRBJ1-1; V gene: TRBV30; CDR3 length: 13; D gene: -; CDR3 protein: CAWSVGLNTEAFF; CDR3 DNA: TGTGCCTGGAGTGTGGGGTTGAACACTGAAGCTTTCTTT
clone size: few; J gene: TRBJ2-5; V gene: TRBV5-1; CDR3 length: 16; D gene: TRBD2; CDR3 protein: CASSWTSGGVQETQYF; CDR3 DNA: TGCGCCAGCAGCTGGACTAGCGGGGGGGTACAGGAGACCCAGTACTTC
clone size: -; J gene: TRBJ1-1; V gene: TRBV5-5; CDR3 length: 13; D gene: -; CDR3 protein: CASSSLGGPEAFF; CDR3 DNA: TGTGCCAGCAGCTCCCTGGGCGGTCCTGAAGCTTTCTTT
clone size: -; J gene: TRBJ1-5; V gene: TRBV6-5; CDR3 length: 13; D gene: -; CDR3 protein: CASSYSRVQPQHF; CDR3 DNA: TGTGCCAGCAGTTACTCCAGGGTACAGCCCCAGCATTTT
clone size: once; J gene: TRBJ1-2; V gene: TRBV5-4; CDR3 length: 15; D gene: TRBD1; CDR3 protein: CASSSPGQGVYGYTF; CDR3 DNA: TGTGCCAGCAGTTCTCCGGGACAGGGGGTTTATGGCTACACCTTC
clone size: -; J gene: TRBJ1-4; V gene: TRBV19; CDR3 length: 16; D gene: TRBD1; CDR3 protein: CASSKWTGGRDEKLFF; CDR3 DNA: TGTGCCAGTAGTAAGTGGACAGGGGGAAGAGATGAAAAACTGTTTTTT
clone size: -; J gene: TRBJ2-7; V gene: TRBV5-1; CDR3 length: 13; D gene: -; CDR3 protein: CASSWSGIHEQYF; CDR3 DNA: TGCGCCAGCAGCTGGTCAGGGATCCACGAGCAGTACTTC
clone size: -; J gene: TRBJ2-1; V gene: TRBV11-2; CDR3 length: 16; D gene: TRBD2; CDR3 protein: CASSLGLEGLYNEQFF; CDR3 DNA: TGTGCCAGCAGCCTAGGACTAGAGGGGCTTTACAATGAGCAGTTCTTC
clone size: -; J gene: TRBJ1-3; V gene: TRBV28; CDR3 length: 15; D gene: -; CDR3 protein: CASSFGQNSGNIIYF; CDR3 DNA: TGTGCCAGCAGTTTTGGCCAAAACTCTGGAAACATCATATATTTT
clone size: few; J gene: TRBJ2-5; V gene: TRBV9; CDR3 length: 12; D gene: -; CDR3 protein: CASGRGEETQYF; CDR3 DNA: TGTGCCAGCGGCAGGGGCGAAGAGACCCAGTACTTC
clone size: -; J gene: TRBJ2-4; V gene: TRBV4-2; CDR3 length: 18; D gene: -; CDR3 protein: CASSEDLYSGAGGGIQYF; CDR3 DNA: TGTGCCAGCAGCGAGGACCTCTATTCGGGTGCCGGTGGGGGCATTCAGTACTTC
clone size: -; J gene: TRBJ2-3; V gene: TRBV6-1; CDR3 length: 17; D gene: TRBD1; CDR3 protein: CASSEAHRDRTGDTQYF; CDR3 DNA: TGTGCCAGCAGTGAAGCCCACCGGGACAGGACGGGAGATACGCAGTATTTT
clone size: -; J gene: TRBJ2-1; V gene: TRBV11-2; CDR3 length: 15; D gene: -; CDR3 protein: CASSSSPDRYNEQFF; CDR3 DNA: TGTGCCAGCAGCTCCTCCCCCGACAGGTACAATGAGCAGTTCTTC
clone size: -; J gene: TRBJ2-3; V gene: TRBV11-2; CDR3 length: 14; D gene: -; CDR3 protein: CASSGGFSTDTQYF; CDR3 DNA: TGTGCCAGCAGCGGTGGATTCAGCACAGATACGCAGTATTTT
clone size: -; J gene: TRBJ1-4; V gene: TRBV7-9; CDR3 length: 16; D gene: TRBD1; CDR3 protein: CASSPTTGGRSEKLFF; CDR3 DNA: TGTGCCAGCAGCCCGACGACAGGGGGACGGAGTGAAAAACTGTTTTTT
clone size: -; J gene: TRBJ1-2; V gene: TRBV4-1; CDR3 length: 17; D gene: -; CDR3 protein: CASSQVATSPANYGYTF; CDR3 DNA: TGCGCCAGCAGCCAAGTGGCGACATCCCCTGCTAACTATGGCTACACCTTC
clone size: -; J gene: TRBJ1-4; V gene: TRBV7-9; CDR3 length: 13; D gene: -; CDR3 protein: CASGLGRVEKLFF; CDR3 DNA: TGTGCCAGCGGCCTCGGACGGGTTGAAAAACTGTTTTTT
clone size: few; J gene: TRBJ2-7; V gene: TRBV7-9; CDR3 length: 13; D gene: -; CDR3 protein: CASSLGVQGEQYF; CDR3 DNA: TGTGCCAGCAGCTTAGGGGTCCAGGGAGAGCAGTACTTC
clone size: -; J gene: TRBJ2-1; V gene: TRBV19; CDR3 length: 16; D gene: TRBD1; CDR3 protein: CASSTPGTGDYNEQFF; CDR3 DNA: TGTGCCAGTAGTACCCCTGGGACAGGGGACTACAATGAGCAGTTCTTC
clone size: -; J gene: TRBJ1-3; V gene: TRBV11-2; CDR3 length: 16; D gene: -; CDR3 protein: CASSLVPTGYQNTIYF; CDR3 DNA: TGTGCCAGCAGCTTAGTCCCCACAGGGTATCAAAACACCATATATTTT
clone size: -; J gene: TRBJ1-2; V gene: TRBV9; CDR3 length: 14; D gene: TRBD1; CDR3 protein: CASSPGQGAWGYTF; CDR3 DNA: TGTGCCAGCAGCCCGGGACAGGGGGCGTGGGGCTACACCTTC
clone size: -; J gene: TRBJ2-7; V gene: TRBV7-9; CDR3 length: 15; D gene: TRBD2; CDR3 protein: CASSQGLAGAGEQYF; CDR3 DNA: TGTGCCAGCAGCCAGGGACTAGCGGGGGCGGGGGAGCAGTACTTC
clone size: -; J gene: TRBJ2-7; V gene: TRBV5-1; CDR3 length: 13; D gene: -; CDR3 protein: CASSLDPGHEQYF; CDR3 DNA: TGCGCCAGCAGCTTGGATCCAGGCCACGAGCAGTACTTC
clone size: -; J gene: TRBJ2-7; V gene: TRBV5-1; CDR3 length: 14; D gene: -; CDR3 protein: CASTNSATSYEQYF; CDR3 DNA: TGCGCCAGCACGAATAGCGCCACGTCCTACGAGCAGTACTTC